These 18 T cell receptor beta chains share one sample of origin, sequenced in a study of blood T cell repertoires in COVID-19. The table came from immunoSEQ multiplex PCR; TCRdb's copy has only in-frame clones and leaves some out. Of some 130,000 clones in the sample, 79% were seen once. Source material: peripheral blood. The source is a woman aged 80 or older with acute or convalescent COVID-19.

This clone was recorded once. Sequence at one end of the junction differs from germline and may be a read error. The genes are TRBV18 and TRBJ1-1; TRBD1 aligns across 8 bases. The CDR3 has 13 residues. The germline gives CDR1 KGHSH, CDR2 LQKENI. The CDR3 coding sequence is TGTGCCAGCTCCCCACAGGGGGAGTCTGAAGCTTTCTTT. This translates into CASSPQGESEAFF.

For the CDR3, the DNA is TGCAGCGTTGTAGGCAGCCGTGGACTAGCGGGGGGGCTAACAGATACGCAGTATTTT. This translates into CSVVGSRGLAGGLTDTQYF. The chain couples TRBV29-1 to TRBJ2-3; the match to TRBD2 covers 15 bases. With V trimmed by 4 bases and J by 3 bases, 14 bases remained unmatched. This CDR3 spans 19 amino acids. From germline, CDR1 is SQVTM and CDR2 ANQGSEA.

The rearrangement uses TRBV27 and TRBJ1-2; D is unresolved. Trimming removed 5 bases at V and 3 bases at J, with 13 bases between. The germline V gene has CDR1 MNHEY and CDR2 SMNVEV (reference sequence). The CDR3 has 14 amino acids. Written as DNA, the CDR3 is TGTGCCAGCAGTCCATCTGGGAGCTACTATGGCTACACCTTC. Translating gives CASSPSGSYYGYTF.

The V call is TRBV10-3, the J call TRBJ1-5; D not certain. The V gene's germline CDR1 is ENHRY and CDR2 SYGVKD. The CDR3 loop spans 16 amino acids. With 1 base removed from V and 0 bases from J, the gap between germline ends came to 10 bases. The CDR3 protein is CAISEFPGPSNQPQHF. Here the CDR3 DNA reads TGTGCCATCAGTGAGTTTCCAGGTCCTAGCAATCAGCCCCAGCATTTT.

This clone came up a few times. CDR3 in amino acids: CASSPGGNQPQHF. DNA of the CDR3: TGTGCCAGCAGTCCAGGGGGCAATCAGCCCCAGCATTTT. The gene calls are TRBV27 and TRBJ1-5; D is perhaps TRBD1 (6 bases). Germline CDR1 is MNHEY and CDR2 is SMNVEV (reference sequence). The CDR3 length is 13 residues. The V and J ends lost 5 bases and 2 bases respectively, with 7 bases between them.

This clone came up a few times. The chain is built from TRBV28 and TRBJ2-1; possibly TRBD2 for D (5 bases). The germline V and J ends were trimmed by 2 bases and 0 bases, with 14 bases remaining between them. CDR1 is MDHEN and CDR2 is SYDVKM in the germline V gene. The CDR3 loop spans 17 amino acids. CDR3 nucleotide sequence: TGTGCCAGCAGTTTAACGGCTAGCAAGAGCTCCTACAATGAGCAGTTCTTC. This codes for CASSLTASKSSYNEQFF.

In this sample, this clone turned up once. This chain links TRBV11-2 with TRBJ2-1, with a possible D match to TRBD2 (5 bases). The CDR3 contains 14 residues. With 2 bases removed from V and 13 bases from J, the gap between germline ends came to 18 bases. Per the germline V gene, CDR1 is SGHAT and CDR2 is FQNNGV. The DNA for the CDR3 is TGTGCCAGCAGCTTATCCAGCGGCCAAACCGCCCAGTTCTTC. Its translation: CASSLSSGQTAQFF.

The chain has TRBV19 and TRBJ2-7; TRBD1 matches at 7 bases. There are 14 residues in the CDR3. V dropped 7 bases and J dropped 0; count of bases not matched to a gene: 6. The V gene's germline CDR1 is LNHDA and CDR2 SQIVND (reference sequence). The CDR3 coding sequence is TGTGCCAGTACCAGAGACAGGGACTCCTACGAGCAGTACTTC. Residues: CASTRDRDSYEQYF.

V gene TRBV9 combines with J gene TRBJ2-1; 10 bases line up with TRBD2. The length of the CDR3 is 15 residues. Trimming at V came to 3 bases and at J to 0 bases, leaving 0 bases not matched to a gene. Germline V gene data show CDR1 as SGDLS and CDR2 as YYNGEE. The CDR3 DNA is TGTGCCAGCAGCGCTAGCGGGGGCTCCTACAATGAGCAGTTCTTC. Amino acid sequence: CASSASGGSYNEQFF.

The chain recombines TRBV6-1 with TRBJ1-2, with 10 bases that match TRBD1. Per the germline V gene, CDR1 is MNHNS and CDR2 is SASEGT. Trimming cost V 3 bases and J 7 bases; bases outside gene matches: 8. The CDR3 is 15 residues long. Written as DNA, the CDR3 is TGTGCCAGCAGTGATTTCGGACAGGGGGATAGTGGCTACACCTTC. The encoded protein is CASSDFGQGDSGYTF.

This chain joins TRBV3-1 (or the pseudogene TRBV3-2) and TRBJ2-2, with 11 bases fitting TRBD1. The CDR3 sequence is 16 residues long. Germline CDR1 LGHDT, CDR2 YNNKEL (reference sequence). V shed 6 bases, J shed 4 bases, and the junction held 7 bases outside the gene matches. CDR3 loop: CASSFGTGGATGELFF. CDR3 DNA: TGTGCCAGCAGTTTCGGGACAGGGGGGGCCACCGGGGAGCTGTTTTTT.

The chain carries TRBV7-3 and TRBJ2-3; TRBD1 matches at 9 bases. Germline V gives CDR1 SGHTA, CDR2 FQGTGA. The junction had 4 bases not matched to a gene; V was cut back by 0 bases and J by 6 bases. This CDR3 contains 15 residues. Here the CDR3 reads CASSLTGQGTDTQYF. As DNA, the CDR3 is TGTGCCAGCAGCTTAACGGGACAGGGAACTGATACGCAGTATTTT. The variable domain in full, completed from reference TRBV7-3 and TRBJ2-3, reads GAGVSQTPSNKVTEKGKYVELRCDPISGHTALYWYRQSLGQGPEFLIYFQGTGAADDSGLPNDRFFAVRPEGSVSTLKIQRTERGDSAVYLCASSLTGQGTDTQYFGPGTRLTVL.

The CDR3 DNA reads TGTGCCAGCACCCCCGCGTTTGAAAAACTGTTTTTT. This codes for CASTPAFEKLFF. The chain carries TRBV2 and TRBJ1-4; D remains ambiguous. CDR1 and CDR2 (germline): SNHLY, FYNNEI. The CDR3 contains 12 residues. The V gene lost 7 bases and the J gene lost 7 bases, with 10 bases spanning the gap.

V gene TRBV5-4 combines with J gene TRBJ2-1; perhaps TRBD1 as D (6 bases). CDR3 length equals 13 residues. Germline V gene data show CDR1 as SGHNT and CDR2 as YYREEE (reference sequence). Trimming removed 4 bases at V and 8 bases at J, with 13 bases between. The CDR3 reads CASSEFRGYEQFF. The CDR3 DNA reads TGTGCCAGCAGCGAGTTCAGGGGATATGAGCAGTTCTTC. The variable domain in full, with the rest retrieved from reference TRBV5-4 and TRBJ2-1, is ETGVTQSPTHLIKTRGQQVTLRCSSQSGHNTVSWYQQALGQGPQFIFQYYREEENGRGNFPPRFSGLQFPNYSSELNVNALELDDSALYLCASSEFRGYEQFFGPGTRLTVL.

The chain combines TRBV5-1 with TRBJ2-1, with TRBD1 as a possible D gene (6 bases). Germline lookup yields CDR1 SGHRS and CDR2 YFSETQ. This CDR3 contains 15 residues. Between the trimmed V and J ends, which lost 4 bases and 0 bases, there was a span of 11 bases. CDR3: CASSPEGDSYNEQFF. DNA for the CDR3: TGCGCCAGCAGCCCCGAGGGGGACTCCTACAATGAGCAGTTCTTC.

This sequence joins TRBV29-1 and TRBJ2-5; D might be TRBD2 (7 bases). V lost 8 bases and J 4 bases, leaving 17 bases between the germline ends. CDR3 size: 13 residues. Germline CDR1 is SQVTM and CDR2 is ANQGSEA. Here the CDR3 reads CSLWDTGGETQYF. The CDR3 bases are TGCAGCTTATGGGACACGGGAGGAGAGACCCAGTACTTC.

There are a few counts of this clone. The chain joins TRBV5-8 to TRBJ2-1; D gene uncertain. Germline loops: CDR1 SGHTS, CDR2 YDEGEE. This CDR3 contains 15 residues. V lost 0 bases, J lost 6 bases, and 13 bases lay in between. The CDR3 reads CASSLATALRNEQFF. Here the CDR3 DNA reads TGTGCCAGCAGCTTGGCAACAGCACTTCGCAATGAGCAGTTCTTC.

The chain couples TRBV5-6 to TRBJ2-7; 9 nucleotides agree with TRBD1. The V gene's germline CDR1 is SGHDT and CDR2 YYEEEE. J gave up 2 bases and V 0 bases, and 6 bases lay outside the gene matches. The CDR3 runs 16 residues. The CDR3 spells CASSLEGTGQPYEQYF. The CDR3 DNA reads as TGTGCCAGCAGCTTGGAAGGGACAGGGCAACCCTACGAGCAGTACTTC.